This T cell receptor beta chain emerged from a study of cytomegalovirus exposure and HLA in healthy donors (dated by TCRdb to about 2017). General notes on the study: In an earlier analysis of 550 to 750 of the donors, around 300 Gb of sequence data and approximately 120 million unique TCR beta sequences from about 179 million T cells were reported. Roughly 300 gigabases of sequencing data and tens of millions of unique TCR sequences were included in an early release covering over 600 HLA-typed donors. Of the 300 to 500 genotyped donors, 81% were placed in the genetic ancestry cluster associated with self-reported Caucasian donors. The study aimed to test whether signatures of past pathogen exposure could be identified by cataloging public T cell receptors. Using immunosequencing, the study profiled T cell repertoires from 550 to 750 subjects and related those repertoires to cytomegalovirus serostatus. Along with the approximately 700-subject first cohort, a separate validation cohort of over a hundred different subjects was used. High-throughput TCR immunosequencing, statistical association of individual TCRs with disease status, and machine learning were combined to predict cytomegalovirus infection status. In a later analysis, previously published TCR beta repertoires from about 640 donors were re-analyzed and high-resolution HLA genotyping was added so that TCR occurrence patterns could be studied. In the later analysis, no new phenotypic data were used to find candidate immune exposures; instead, reliance was placed on TCR beta sequences and their occurrence across donors. In an earlier analysis of 587 of the donors, high-throughput TCR beta sequencing was used to judge whether each TCR beta V gene segment behaved as functional or pseudogenic. Donor age, sex, ethnicity and CMV serostatus were compiled together with the repertoire data. A later genetic analysis took genome-wide SNP genotypes for about three fifths of the 666 donors and used that subset as a discovery cohort. All discovery cohort repertoires had been generated on a single sequencing platform. HLA typing included class I and class II loci at four-digit resolution. Typing coverage differed by locus: A, B, C, DRB1 and DQB1 were typed in about 629-630 donors, DQA1 in 500 to 550, DPA1 in 600 to 610, and DPB1 in roughly 470. Roughly 5 DR-DQ haplotypes were handled as single units for association and clustering, since linkage in the cohort was strong. On average, 235,054 unique TCR beta nucleotide sequences were sequenced per donor among 398 genotyped donors of the cohort, with around 19% of those sequences being non-productive. Beyond this particular receptor, the publication reports: It was suggested by the authors that the approach could potentially be generalized to other disease states and immunological phenotypes. In an earlier analysis of about 600 of the donors, most TCR beta V segments appeared in productive rearrangements about 90% or about 30% of the time, broadly matching IMGT annotations. Most TCR sequences were observed very rarely across donors, whereas some public TCRs were present in many individuals. This cohort had only TCR beta chains sequenced, and the lack of alpha or paired-chain data limited which features could be detected. Roughly uniform sequencing depth across donors was assumed in presence/absence analyses, although this assumption may not hold. Assigning TCR associations to individual alleles was difficult when HLA alleles, especially DR and DQ, strongly co-occurred. In a later analysis, HLA-associated TCR beta chains showed more clonal expansion and lower generation probabilities than non-associated chains that were equally common. In both the original and validation cohorts, the classifier was reported to diagnose cytomegalovirus status with high specificity and sensitivity. In a later analysis, some 17,000 TCR beta sequences were associated with specific HLA alleles at a false discovery rate of 0.05. HLA typing was unavailable for some donors at each locus, so association tests used only the typed subset. Roughly 15 rarely observed V segments, including chromosome 9 orphons, were excluded from the earlier analysis of some 590 of the donors because counts were too low. A few of the identified cytomegalovirus-associated TCR beta chains were confirmed in vitro to be specific for cytomegalovirus antigens. A later analysis found that TCR association rates varied across HLA loci, with DRB1 alleles showing the most associated TCRs and HLA-C alleles the fewest. The study listed 150 to 200 TCR beta chains as associated with cytomegalovirus. According to a later analysis, most CMV-associated TCR beta chains appeared to be HLA-restricted, and the HLA associations seemed to be driven largely by CMV exposure. Immune exposure information for the cohort was limited to CMV serostatus. Compared with the approximately 600-donor mean, donors in an Asian-associated ancestry cluster had fewer N-insertions in productive TCRs, according to a later genetic analysis. Correlated functional status among segregating V segments might be attributable to linkage disequilibrium, but an unknown experimental factor could not be ruled out. Some IMGT-functional V segments, including TRBV6-2 and TRBV6-3, could not be told apart with the 87-base-pair reads, so those segments were excluded. A further reported finding was that TCR beta sequences accurately predicted the HLA-A and HLA-B alleles for most subjects in the first cohort. An association between a missense DCLRE1C variant and V-gene and J-gene trimming of TCR beta chains was found in a later genetic analysis and replicated in an independent cohort. According to a later analysis, parvovirus B19, influenza, CMV and Epstein-Barr virus appeared linked to several top co-occurrence clusters. A cluster of highly shared sequence variants was judged likely to be a technical artifact of the sequencing pipeline.

The cohort was made up of several hundred healthy bone marrow donors. Cohort members were all nominally healthy when sampled, although unrecorded immune exposures were likely present. The donor tested CMV seropositive, placing the donor among the 289 seropositive members of the cohort. A peripheral blood sample was provided by each donor, and peripheral blood mononuclear cells were used for TCR beta sequencing. The Qiagen DNeasy Blood Extraction Kit was used to extract genomic DNA from the blood cell samples. Libraries were constructed by the immunoSEQ multiplex PCR assay. For the multiplex PCR, a mixture combining 60 forward primers for TCR Vbeta segments and 13 reverse primers for TCR Jbeta segments was used. Amplification of the CDR3 region of rearranged TCR beta genes was performed with a multiplex PCR assay on genomic DNA. The Illumina HiSeq System was used to sequence the amplified TCR beta libraries as 87-base-pair reads. As for the original processing: A later analysis tallied about 77 million unique TCR beta chains across the 640 or so repertoires, and approximately 9.9 million of those chains were shared by two or more donors. A nearest-neighbor algorithm error-corrected the raw reads and collapsed the reads into unique sequences, merging closely related sequences to remove PCR and sequencing errors. Alignment of CDR3 sequences to IMGT reference sequences was used to assign V, D and J gene segments. For a sequence to be retained, a match of at least six nucleotides to both a V gene segment and a J gene segment was required. A rearrangement counted as productive if the CDR3 had no stop codons and remained in frame with V and J, and every other rearrangement counted as non-productive. CDR3 was defined according to IMGT convention as the region running from the second conserved V-encoded cysteine to the conserved J-encoded phenylalanine. Sequences without an unambiguous match to a single V gene segment were excluded from the earlier analysis of about 600 of the donors. In an earlier analysis of some 590 of the donors, a V segment was called functional when productive rearrangements were above 56.7%, and segregating when the standard deviation between donors exceeded 5%. A statistical classification framework was built for diagnosing cytomegalovirus status from the catalog of TCR beta chain sequences. In a later analysis, V and J genes were assigned by comparing TCR nucleotide sequences against IMGT/GENE-DB human TR gene sequences. A later analysis assigned CDR3 sequences and most-parsimonious VDJ recombination scenarios with the TCRdist pipeline. In a later analysis, each TCR beta chain was defined by its CDR3 amino acid sequence together with its V-gene family, and reads without a unique V-gene family were excluded. A later analysis removed 500 to 650 highly shared, low-generation-probability nucleotide sequences to deal with suspected cross-contamination and a sequencing artifact. For each public chain, a later analysis derived a clonal expansion index from normalized ranks of inferred template counts within each repertoire. In a later analysis, generation probabilities were computed with a VDJ recombination model fitted to out-of-frame rearrangements, and the resulting probabilities were checked against IGoR. In a later analysis, hypergeometric tests were used to score TCR-TCR, TCR-HLA and TCR-CMV co-occurrence, with a repertoire-size bias correction applied to TCR pairs. A later analysis estimated false discovery rates by permuting HLA or CMV assignments 20 times. In a later analysis, co-occurring TCRs were grouped with DBSCAN, and TCRdist sequence similarity was added when clustering was performed within HLA-allele-positive subsets. Repertoires with fewer than 30,000 or more than 120,000 public chains, plus five repertoires with anomalous nucleotide sharing, were excluded from co-occurrence clustering. TCRdb mirrors the immuneACCESS table, restricted to in-frame sequences. Some clones are absent from its copies; in checked studies, under half trace to an unresolved V gene, and the reason for the others is unknown. D and trimming come from the DNA, and the V and J calls and clone size come from that table. Per the sample table, the count is fewer than 95,000 clones. The biggest ten clones account for roughly 5% of the sample.

On this clone: The target of this receptor is not known. The identical CDR3 is also encoded by other nucleotide sequences in the sample.

From the cysteine up to the phenylalanine, the CDR3 has a length of 12 residues. Only the CDR3 DNA is retained, 36 bases long and in frame from the first base. The germline V end is reduced by 4 bases and the J end by 3 bases; junction bases left unmatched: 2. CDR1 and CDR2 are read off the germline V gene as SQVTM and ANQGSEA. This TCR was sampled from a woman in her thirties or forties in good health and CMV-seropositive. Source material: PBMCs. The sequence is built from TRBV29-1 and TRBJ1-1; 7 bases in the middle match TRBD1. The DNA is as follows: TGCAGCGTTGGACAGGGAGACACTGAAGCTTTCTTT. Its product reads: CSVGQGDTEAFF.